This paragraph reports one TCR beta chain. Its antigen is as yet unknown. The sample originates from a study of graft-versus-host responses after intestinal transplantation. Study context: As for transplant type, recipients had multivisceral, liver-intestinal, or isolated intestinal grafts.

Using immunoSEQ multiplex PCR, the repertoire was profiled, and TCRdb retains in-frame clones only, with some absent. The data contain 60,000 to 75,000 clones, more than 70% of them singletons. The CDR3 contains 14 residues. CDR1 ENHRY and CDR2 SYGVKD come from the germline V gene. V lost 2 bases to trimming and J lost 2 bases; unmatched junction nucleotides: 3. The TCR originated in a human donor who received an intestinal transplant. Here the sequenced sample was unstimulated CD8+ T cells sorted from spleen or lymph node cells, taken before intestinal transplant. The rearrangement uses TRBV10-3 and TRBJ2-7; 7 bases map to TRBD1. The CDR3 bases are TGTGCCATCAGTGAGAGGGACAGAACCTACGAGCAGTACTTC. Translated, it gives CAISERDRTYEQYF.